This TCR beta chain was identified during a study of cytomegalovirus exposure and HLA in healthy donors. Everyone who donated was a healthy bone marrow donor. Likely unrecorded immune exposures existed in these nominally healthy donors. Germline V gives CDR1 MNHNY, CDR2 SVGAGI (reference sequence). This CDR3 has 16 amino acids. V lost 5 bases to trimming and J lost 1 base, with 17 bases between them. 13 Jbeta primers and 60 Vbeta primers were used for the PCR. Sequencing was performed with immunoSEQ multiplex PCR; in TCRdb, only in-frame clones are kept and a portion is missing. The table includes about 170,000 clones, approximately 80% detected once. As concerns this clone: The antigen remains undetermined.

Study outcomes and limitations: Within an earlier analysis, most TCR beta V segments proved productive either about 90% or about 30% of the time. A later analysis revealed that TCR association rates differed between HLA loci, peaking at DRB1 and bottoming out at HLA-C.

This TCR was sampled from a woman aged 45-65 years in good health and CMV-seropositive. The sequenced sample was PBMCs. The rearrangement joins TRBV6-6 to TRBJ1-1; D is uncertain. The CDR3: CASSRRTGIRNTEAFF. The CDR3 nucleotides are TGTGCCAGCAGTCGCAGGACTGGTATACGGAACACTGAAGCTTTCTTT.